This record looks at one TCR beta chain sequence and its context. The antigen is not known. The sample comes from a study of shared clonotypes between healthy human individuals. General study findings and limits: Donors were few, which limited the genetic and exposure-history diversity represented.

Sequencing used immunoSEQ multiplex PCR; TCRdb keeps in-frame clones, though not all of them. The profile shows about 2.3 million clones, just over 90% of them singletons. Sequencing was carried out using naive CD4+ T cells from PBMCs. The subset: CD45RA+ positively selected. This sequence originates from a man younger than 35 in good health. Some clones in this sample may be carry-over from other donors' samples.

Written as DNA, the CDR3 is TGTGCCAGCAGCTTTGGCCCGAGCTCCTACGAGCAGTACTTC. It encodes CASSFGPSSYEQYF. This sequence joins TRBV7-8 and TRBJ2-7, with D hard to call. From germline, CDR1 is SGHVS and CDR2 FQNEAQ. The CDR3 length is 14 residues. The germline V and J ends were trimmed by 3 bases and 0 bases, with 9 bases remaining between them.